Reported below is one TCR beta chain. Antigen specificity is unknown. RNA transcripts provided the source from which TCR beta CDR3 regions were amplified. The HTBI primer set served for first-round RT-PCR of the TCR CDR3. MiXCR, run by TCRdb on the multiplex PCR reads, gives a single entry per CDR3 protein. The repertoire includes approximately 420,000 distinct CDR3 sequences, about 15% of them detected once, and 30% to 35% sits in the top ten. This specimen comes from a study of T cells in Graves' hyperthyroidism and ophthalmopathy. Study-level results: Researchers report that a 13 V-J model separated ophthalmopathy from stable hyperthyroidism. With a median lead of around 5.9 months before onset, the model predicted ophthalmopathy.

This CDR3 is built from 17 residues. Germline V gene lookup returns CDR1 GTSNPN and CDR2 SVGIG (reference sequence). J lost 4 bases, V lost 0 bases, and 15 bases had no gene match. Uncontrolled infection, other autoimmune disease, pregnancy or lactation disqualified patients from enrolment. The source of the PBMCs was roughly 10 ml of fresh peripheral blood. The sequence derives from a woman in her 30s with Graves' hyperthyroidism. The source material was blood. The genes are TRBV30 and TRBJ2-7; 7 bases fit TRBD1. CDR3 loop: CAWSVGVKTGLFYEQYF. CDR3 nucleotides: TGTGCCTGGAGTGTAGGAGTCAAGACAGGGCTTTTTTACGAGCAGTACTTC.